A single sample gave rise to the 25 T cell receptor beta chains below, sequenced in a study of technical replicates of blood from a handful of donors. TCRdb's table, derived via immunoSEQ multiplex PCR, lists solely in-frame clones and lacks some. Counted here are 75,000 to 100,000 clones, roughly 94% occurring once; the ten biggest clones make up roughly 0.24%. The material sequenced was T cells isolated from PBMCs. Receptor source: a human donor in good health.

This clone was seen only once. V gene TRBV19 combines with J gene TRBJ1-1; possibly TRBD1 for D (5 bases). Looked up from germline, CDR1 is LNHDA and CDR2 is SQIVND (reference sequence). Trimming left V 5 bases short and J 0 bases short, with 13 bases between. This CDR3 contains 15 residues. The CDR3: CASSRTPLMNTEAFF. CDR3 coding DNA: TGTGCCAGTAGTCGGACACCCCTTATGAACACTGAAGCTTTCTTT.

The chain links TRBV14 to TRBJ2-1; no clear D. Between the trimmed V and J ends, which lost 5 bases and 0 bases, there was a span of 11 bases. This CDR3 region has 15 residues. Germline CDR1 and CDR2: SGHDN and FVKESK. CDR3 in amino acids: CASSGYRSSYNEQFF. CDR3 DNA sequence: TGTGCCAGCAGCGGCTACCGGAGCTCCTACAATGAGCAGTTCTTC.

This chain connects TRBV30 to TRBJ1-5, with TRBD1 matching 11 bases. The CDR3 extends over 17 amino acids. Germline V gene sequence: CDR1 GTSNPN, CDR2 SVGIG (reference sequence). Germline trimming cut 1 base from V and 5 bases from J; bases unmatched to any gene: 10. The CDR3 DNA sequence: TGTGCCTGGAGTGACCCACCGGGACAGGGGGGTGATCAGCCCCAGCATTTT. Its translation: CAWSDPPGQGGDQPQHF.

The chain carries TRBV11-2 and TRBJ2-3; TRBD2 agrees at 15 bases. The CDR3 is 16 amino acids. Germline V CDR1 and CDR2: SGHAT, FQNNGV. J gave up 4 bases and V 4 bases, and 3 bases lay outside the gene matches. CDR3 nucleotide sequence: TGTGCCAGCAGCTCCAGGACTAGCGGGGGGGCAGATACGCAGTATTTT. Amino acid sequence: CASSSRTSGGADTQYF.

CDR3 residues: CSAGQGANTGELFF. The CDR3 DNA is TGCAGCGCCGGACAGGGGGCGAACACCGGGGAGCTGTTTTTT. The J gene is TRBJ2-2, the V gene TRBV29-1; 10 positions match TRBD1. In germline, CDR1 is SQVTM, CDR2 ANQGSEA. The trim removed 7 bases at V and 0 bases at J, leaving 2 bases unmatched. This CDR3 comprises 14 residues.

J is TRBJ2-1 and V is TRBV11-3, with TRBD1 matching over 8 bases. V shed 6 bases, J shed 0 bases, and the junction held 4 bases outside the gene matches. The CDR3 length is 15 residues. Germline V gene lookup returns CDR1 SGHNT and CDR2 YENEEA. The CDR3 coding sequence is TGTGCCAGCAGTCCCACAGGGGGCTCCTACAATGAGCAGTTCTTC. Its protein is CASSPTGGSYNEQFF. Looking up the rest from reference TRBV11-3 and TRBJ2-1 gives the full variable domain: EAGVVQSPRYKIIEKKQPVAFWCNPISGHNTLYWYLQNLGQGPELLIRYENEEAVDDSQLPKDRFSAERLKGVDSTLKIQPAELGDSAVYLCASSPTGGSYNEQFFGPGTRLTVL.

This chain links TRBV25-1 with TRBJ2-1, with TRBD1 as a possible D gene (6 bases). Per the germline V gene, CDR1 is MGHDK and CDR2 is SYGVNS. The ends were cut back, 3 bases at V and 3 bases at J, with 18 bases in the middle. The CDR3 loop spans 17 amino acids. The CDR3 is CASSDPPGQGHYNEQFF. CDR3 sequence (DNA): TGTGCCAGCAGTGATCCCCCAGGTCAGGGACACTACAATGAGCAGTTCTTC.

The chain uses TRBV6-1 and TRBJ1-1, with D perhaps TRBD1 (5 bases). The germline CDR1 and CDR2 sequences are MNHNS and SASEGT. The CDR3 runs 15 residues. Trimming pared 0 bases from V and 2 bases from J, leaving 10 bases between. CDR3 sequence reads: CASSEAQGLNTEAFF. The CDR3, as DNA: TGTGCCAGCAGTGAAGCCCAGGGACTTAACACTGAAGCTTTCTTT.

This clone has just one count. This chain connects TRBV4-2 to TRBJ2-1; 10 nucleotides match TRBD2. The CDR3 is made up of 16 amino acids. V trimming: 2 bases; J trimming: 8 bases; junction bases outside the gene matches: 9. Germline assignment: CDR1 LGHNA and CDR2 YNFKEQ. DNA of the CDR3: TGTGCCAGCAGCCAAACTAGCGGGACCGCTAGCGATGAGCAGTTCTTC. It codes for CASSQTSGTASDEQFF.

This chain connects TRBV7-2 to TRBJ1-3; unclear D gene. Germline assignment: CDR1 SGHTA and CDR2 FQGNSA. V lost 5 bases and J lost 4, with 21 bases in between. There are 17 residues in the CDR3. The CDR3 nucleotides are TGTGCCAGCAGCCAAGGACGGCGGGAACTAGGAGGAAACACCATATATTTT. Encoded protein: CASSQGRRELGGNTIYF.

The J gene is TRBJ2-6, the V gene TRBV19; D unclear. Germline V gene sequence: CDR1 LNHDA, CDR2 SQIVND (reference sequence). Trimming took 3 bases from V and 0 from J, leaving 3 bases between them. The CDR3 covers 14 residues. The CDR3 sequence is CASSIGSGANVLTF. CDR3 coding DNA: TGTGCCAGTAGTATCGGCTCTGGGGCCAACGTCCTGACTTTC.

J is TRBJ2-5 and V is TRBV7-6, with 7 bases that match TRBD2. The germline CDR1 and CDR2 sequences are SGHVS and FNYEAQ. Trimming at V came to 1 base and at J to 5 bases, leaving 7 bases not matched to a gene. This CDR3 contains 15 residues. The CDR3 protein is CASSLEPSGLETQYF. Written as DNA, the CDR3 is TGTGCCAGCAGCTTAGAGCCTAGCGGTCTTGAGACCCAGTACTTC. Variable domain in full (rest from reference TRBV7-6 and TRBJ2-5): GAGVSQSPRYKVTKRGQDVALRCDPISGHVSLYWYRQALGQGPEFLTYFNYEAQQDKSGLPNDRFSAERPEGSISTLTIQRTEQRDSAMYRCASSLEPSGLETQYFGPGTRLLVL.

The chain uses TRBV30 and TRBJ2-5; 12 nucleotides line up with TRBD2. V shed 0 bases, J shed 2 bases, and the junction held 7 bases outside the gene matches. This CDR3 comprises 17 residues. Germline CDR1 GTSNPN, CDR2 SVGIG (reference sequence). The CDR3 bases are TGTGCCTGGAGTGTGGCACGGACTAGCGGGACACAAGAGACCCAGTACTTC. It yields the protein CAWSVARTSGTQETQYF.

CDR3 sequence reads: CASSSRDRGDQPQHF. CDR3 bases: TGTGCCAGCAGCTCCCGGGACAGGGGAGATCAGCCCCAGCATTTT. The chain is built from TRBV7-8 and TRBJ1-5, with TRBD1 matching 10 bases. Per the germline V gene, CDR1 is SGHVS and CDR2 is FQNEAQ. Unmatched junction bases numbered 5, after V lost 4 bases and J lost 5 bases. This CDR3 is 15 amino acids long.

V is TRBV2 and J is TRBJ1-6, with D unresolved. The CDR3 has 14 residues. The germline V gene encodes CDR1 SNHLY and CDR2 FYNNEI. V was cut by 0 bases and J by 7 bases, with 7 bases left in between. In DNA form, the CDR3 reads TGTGCCAGCAGTGAAGCGCTGAGAAATTCACCCCTCCACTTT. It encodes CASSEALRNSPLHF.

The rearrangement links TRBV10-3 to TRBJ2-2; 14 bases line up with TRBD2. This CDR3 has 15 residues. CDR1 is ENHRY, CDR2 SYGVKD, per germline. The J segment lost 5 bases and the V segment lost 6 bases, leaving 2 bases of the junction unmatched. The CDR3 is CAIRGTSGSTGELFF. As DNA, the CDR3 is TGTGCCATCAGAGGGACTAGCGGGAGTACCGGGGAGCTGTTTTTT.

The chain has TRBV14 and TRBJ1-4, with D perhaps matching TRBD1 (5 bases). This CDR3 has 16 residues. The V and J ends lost 0 bases and 4 bases respectively, with 12 bases between them. Per germline, CDR1 SGHDN and CDR2 FVKESK. The CDR3 region has the DNA TGTGCCAGCAGCCAAGATAGTCCAGGGCTTAATGAAAAACTGTTTTTT. Its translation: CASSQDSPGLNEKLFF.

The V gene is TRBV5-4, the J gene TRBJ1-5; a possible D gene is TRBD1 (6 bases). V dropped 2 bases and J dropped 0 bases, with 21 bases sitting between them. CDR1 is SGHNT and CDR2 is YYREEE in the germline V gene (reference sequence). This CDR3 region has 19 residues. CDR3 coding DNA: TGTGCCAGCAGCTTAGAAACCTTAACAGGGTTGTATAGCAATCAGCCCCAGCATTTT. This sequence encodes CASSLETLTGLYSNQPQHF.

CDR3 DNA: TGTGCCAGCAGCTCCCTGACAGCGAACTATGGCTACACCTTC. This gives the protein CASSSLTANYGYTF. V gene TRBV7-6 combines with J gene TRBJ1-2, with D perhaps TRBD1 (5 bases). The V end lost 4 bases, the J end lost 2 bases, and 11 bases lay between the germline ends. The germline gives CDR1 SGHVS, CDR2 FNYEAQ. This CDR3 has 14 amino acids.

This chain uses TRBV9 with TRBJ2-7, with 9 positions matching TRBD2. Germline CDR1 reads SGDLS; CDR2 reads YYNGEE. The CDR3 spans 15 residues. The J segment lost 3 bases and the V segment lost 4 bases, leaving 8 bases of the junction unmatched. As DNA, the CDR3 is TGTGCCAGCAGCAAACAAGCGGGGGGAGTCTACGAGCAGTACTTC. Amino acids: CASSKQAGGVYEQYF.

The chain links TRBV6-1 to TRBJ1-2; tentatively, D is TRBD1 (5 bases). CDR1 and CDR2 (germline): MNHNS, SASEGT. V shed 0 bases and J shed 2 bases, with 13 bases lying between them. This CDR3 is 16 amino acids long. The CDR3 region has the DNA TGTGCCAGCAGTGAAGCCCCGGGGGTTCGGAACTATGGCTACACCTTC. Translating it yields CASSEAPGVRNYGYTF.

This chain uses TRBV7-2 with TRBJ2-5; TRBD2 matches at 10 bases. The CDR3 covers 13 residues. Germline V CDR1 and CDR2: SGHTA, FQGNSA. V lost 6 bases to trimming and J lost 4 bases; unmatched junction nucleotides: 2. CDR3: CASRLAGVETQYF. The CDR3 DNA sequence: TGTGCCAGCAGGCTAGCGGGAGTAGAGACCCAGTACTTC.

The chain is built from TRBV10-3 and TRBJ2-7, with 15 bases matching TRBD2. The germline V gene encodes CDR1 ENHRY and CDR2 SYGVKD. The length of the CDR3 is 16 residues. V dropped 4 bases and J dropped 5; count of bases not matched to a gene: 6. CDR3 region: CAISGTSGRALHEQYF. The CDR3 nucleotides are TGTGCCATCAGTGGGACTAGCGGGAGGGCTTTGCACGAGCAGTACTTC.

The chain carries TRBV15 and TRBJ2-3; TRBD2 matches 7 bases. Germline values: CDR1 LNHNV, CDR2 YYDKDF (reference sequence). V lost 8 bases to trimming and J lost 2 bases; unmatched junction nucleotides: 13. The CDR3 covers 16 residues. Here the CDR3 DNA reads TGTGCCACCTCGCGTGGGACTACCCTTGACACAGATACGCAGTATTTT. It yields the protein CATSRGTTLDTDTQYF.

For the CDR3, the DNA is TGTGCCAGCAGCTTAGATCTTGGAAACACCATATATTTT. It translates to CASSLDLGNTIYF. V and J are TRBV7-6 and TRBJ1-3; no clear D gene. The germline V gene encodes CDR1 SGHVS and CDR2 FNYEAQ. Trimming removed 1 base at V and 3 bases at J, with 4 bases between. The CDR3 runs 13 residues.